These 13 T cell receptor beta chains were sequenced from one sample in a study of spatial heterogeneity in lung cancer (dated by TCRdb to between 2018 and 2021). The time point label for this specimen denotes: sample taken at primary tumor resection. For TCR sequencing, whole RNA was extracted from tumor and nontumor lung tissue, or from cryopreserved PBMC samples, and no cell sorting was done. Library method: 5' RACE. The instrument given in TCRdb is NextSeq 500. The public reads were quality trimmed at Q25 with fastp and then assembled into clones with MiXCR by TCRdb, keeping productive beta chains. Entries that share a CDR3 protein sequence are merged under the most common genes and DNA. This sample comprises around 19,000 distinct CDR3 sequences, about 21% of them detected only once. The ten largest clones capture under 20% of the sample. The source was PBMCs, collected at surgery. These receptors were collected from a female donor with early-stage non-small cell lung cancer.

CDR3 amino acids: CAWSFDEQFF. CDR3 bases: TGTGCCTGGAGTTTCGATGAGCAGTTCTTC. The rearrangement joins TRBV30 to TRBJ2-1; D unresolved. CDR3 size: 10 residues. The V gene lost 2 bases and the J gene lost 8 bases, with 4 bases spanning the gap. CDR1 is GTSNPN, CDR2 SVGIG, per germline (reference sequence).

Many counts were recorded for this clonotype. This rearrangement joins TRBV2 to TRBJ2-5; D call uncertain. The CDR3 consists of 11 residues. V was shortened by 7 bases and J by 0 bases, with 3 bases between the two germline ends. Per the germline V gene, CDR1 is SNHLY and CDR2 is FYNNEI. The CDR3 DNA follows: TGTGCCAGCAAATACCAAGAGACCCAGTACTTC. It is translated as CASKYQETQYF.

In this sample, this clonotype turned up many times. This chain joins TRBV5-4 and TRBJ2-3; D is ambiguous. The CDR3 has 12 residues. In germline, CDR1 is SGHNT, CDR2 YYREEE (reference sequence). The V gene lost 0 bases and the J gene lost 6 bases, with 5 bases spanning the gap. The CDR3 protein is CASSLVYDTQYF. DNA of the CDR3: TGTGCCAGCAGCTTGGTCTATGATACGCAGTATTTT.

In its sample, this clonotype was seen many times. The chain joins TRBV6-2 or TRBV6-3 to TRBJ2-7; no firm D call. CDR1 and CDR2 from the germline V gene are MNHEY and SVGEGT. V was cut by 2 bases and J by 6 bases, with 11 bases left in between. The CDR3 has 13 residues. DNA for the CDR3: TGTGCCAGCAGTTACGTAATGTTGGGCGAGCAGTACTTC. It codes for CASSYVMLGEQYF.

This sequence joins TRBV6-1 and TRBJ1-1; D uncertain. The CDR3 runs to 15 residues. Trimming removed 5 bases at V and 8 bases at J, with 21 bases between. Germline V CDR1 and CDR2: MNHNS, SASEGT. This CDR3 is CASSPTTRTRAEAFF. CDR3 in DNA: TGTGCCAGCAGTCCCACCACACGGACGAGGGCAGAAGCTTTCTTT.

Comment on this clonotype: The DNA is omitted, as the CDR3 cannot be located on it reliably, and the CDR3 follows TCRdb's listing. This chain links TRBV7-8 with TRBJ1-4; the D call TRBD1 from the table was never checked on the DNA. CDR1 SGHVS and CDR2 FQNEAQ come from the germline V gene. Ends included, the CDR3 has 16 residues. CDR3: CASSPPRTGDLKNCFF.

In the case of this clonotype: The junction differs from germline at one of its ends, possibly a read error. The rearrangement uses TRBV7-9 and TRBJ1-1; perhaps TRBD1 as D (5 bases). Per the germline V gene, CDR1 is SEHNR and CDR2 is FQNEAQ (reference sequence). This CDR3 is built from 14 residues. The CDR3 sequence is CASSLQTVNTQAFF. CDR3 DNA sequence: TGTGCCAGCAGCCTACAGACAGTGAACACTCAAGCTTTCTTT.

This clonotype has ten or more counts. The DNA for the CDR3 is TGTGCCAGCAGCGTCTCCGAGGGGGCTAACACTGAAGCTTTCTTT. Translation: CASSVSEGANTEAFF. V and J are TRBV7-8 and TRBJ1-1; 7 bases align to TRBD1. Germline V gene data show CDR1 as SGHVS and CDR2 as FQNEAQ. There are 15 residues in the CDR3. V trimming: 5 bases; J trimming: 2 bases; junction bases outside the gene matches: 8.

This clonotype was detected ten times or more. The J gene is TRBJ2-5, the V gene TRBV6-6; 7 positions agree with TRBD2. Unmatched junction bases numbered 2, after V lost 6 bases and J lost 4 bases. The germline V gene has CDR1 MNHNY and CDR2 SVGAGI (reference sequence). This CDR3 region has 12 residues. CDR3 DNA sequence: TGTGCCAGCAGCCCGGGGGGAGAGACCCAGTACTTC. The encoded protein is CASSPGGETQYF.

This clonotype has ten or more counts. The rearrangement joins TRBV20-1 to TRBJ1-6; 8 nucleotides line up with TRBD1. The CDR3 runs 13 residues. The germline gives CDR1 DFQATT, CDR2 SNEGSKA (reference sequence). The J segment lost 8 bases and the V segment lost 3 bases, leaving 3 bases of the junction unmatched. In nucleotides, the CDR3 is TGCAGTGCTAGTGAGACAGGGGATTCACCCCTCCACTTT. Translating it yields CSASETGDSPLHF.

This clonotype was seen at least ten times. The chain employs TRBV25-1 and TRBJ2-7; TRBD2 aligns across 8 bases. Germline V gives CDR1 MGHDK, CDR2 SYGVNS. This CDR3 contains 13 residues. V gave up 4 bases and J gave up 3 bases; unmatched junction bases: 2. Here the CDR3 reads CASSGTSLYEQYF. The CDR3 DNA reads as TGTGCCAGCAGTGGGACTAGCCTCTACGAGCAGTACTTC.

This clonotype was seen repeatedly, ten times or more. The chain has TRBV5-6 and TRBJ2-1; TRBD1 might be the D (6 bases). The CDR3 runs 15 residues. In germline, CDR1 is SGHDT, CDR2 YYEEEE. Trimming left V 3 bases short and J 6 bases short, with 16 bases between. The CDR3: CASSSGTTIANEQFF. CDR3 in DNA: TGTGCCAGCAGCTCCGGGACAACAATTGCCAATGAGCAGTTCTTC.

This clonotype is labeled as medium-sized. DNA for the CDR3: TGTGCCAGCAGCTTCCAAAGAAACTACGAGCAGTACTTC. Encoded protein: CASSFQRNYEQYF. The chain links TRBV7-2 to TRBJ2-7, with D unclear. Germline loops: CDR1 SGHTA, CDR2 FQGNSA. This CDR3 comprises 13 residues. V was clipped by 3 bases and J by 3 bases, with 9 bases between them.